This record covers a single T cell receptor (beta chain). The data were taken from a study of glioma-infiltrating T cells after dendritic cell vaccination. Here immunoSEQ multiplex PCR was the method, and the copy in TCRdb shows in-frame clones only, minus some. The table lists about 32,000 clones, 85% to 95% of them singletons. V lost 5 bases and J 2 bases, leaving 19 bases between the germline ends. This CDR3 region has 17 residues. The germline gives CDR1 LGHNT, CDR2 FRNRAP. Source: blood, taken before dendritic cell vaccination. The clonotype comes from a human donor with glioblastoma. The J gene is TRBJ1-3, the V gene TRBV12-5; no clear D. The CDR3 reads CASGPVTNRLPGNTIYF. DNA of the CDR3: TGTGCTAGTGGTCCCGTGACTAACAGATTACCTGGAAACACCATATATTTT.